These T cell receptor beta chains were read from a single sample in a study of T-cell reconstitution after alpha-beta-depleted transplantation in children. TCRdb re-called the PCR reads through MiXCR, storing one row per CDR3 protein. The repertoire has about 580,000 distinct CDR3 sequences, around 23% of them found once; the top ten carry about 14%. This material consisted of PBMCs, mostly from graft donor cells, taken 360 days after TCRalphabeta/CD19-depleted stem cell transplant. The receptors here all came from a boy under two years old who had a stem cell transplant for acute myeloid leukemia, so the T cells may come from the graft donor. Each CDR3 is given with its conserved first and last residue. D genes are given only for firm matches. Clone size is stated in some rows and not others, as once, few, many or a class when expanded.

abundance,v_gene,j_gene,d_gene,CDR3nt,CDR3aa
many,TRBV20-1,TRBJ2-3,TRBD2,TGCAGTGCTGGGACTAGCGGGGTCACAGATACGCAGTATTTT,CSAGTSGVTDTQYF
many,TRBV29-1,TRBJ2-1,TRBD2,TGCAGCGGCTTACTAGCGGCGTGGGGGGATGAGCAGTTCTTC,CSGLLAAWGDEQFF
few,TRBV27,TRBJ2-2,-,TGTGCCAGCAGTCTCTCCTGGACCTTTAACACCGGGGAGCTGTTTTTT,CASSLSWTFNTGELFF
many,TRBV15,TRBJ2-7,-,TGTGCCACCAGCAGAGACACTTACGAGCAGTACTTC,CATSRDTYEQYF
-,TRBV11-2,TRBJ1-4,TRBD1,TGTGCCAGCAGCTTCGACACATTTGCCGGGACAGGGAATGAAAAACTGTTTTTT,CASSFDTFAGTGNEKLFF
-,TRBV24-1,TRBJ2-2,-,TGTGCCACCAGTGATTTGGTTTTGGGGGCCCCCGGGGAGCTGTTTTTT,CATSDLVLGAPGELFF
-,TRBV7-2,TRBJ2-3,TRBD2,TGTGCCAGCAGCTTACGGGGCGGGGGGGCAGATACGCAGTATTTT,CASSLRGGGADTQYF
many,TRBV5-6,TRBJ2-6,-,TGTGCCAGCAGCTTGGCGTACGGGGCCAACGTCCTGACTTTC,CASSLAYGANVLTF
many,TRBV20-1,TRBJ1-1,-,TGCATCGTGGGGAGGAACACTGAAGCTTTCTTT,CIVGRNTEAFF
few,TRBV12-3/TRBV12-4,TRBJ2-1,TRBD2,TGTGCCAGCAGTCCCTTTTATGCGGGGGGGGCCTACAATGAGCAGTTCTTC,CASSPFYAGGAYNEQFF
few,TRBV12-3/TRBV12-4,TRBJ2-1,TRBD2,TGTGCCAGCAGCCCTTTGAGGACTAGCGGGGGTCACGAGCAGTTCTTC,CASSPLRTSGGHEQFF
many,TRBV30,TRBJ1-1,TRBD1,TGTGCCTGGATCCAACAGGGGGCCGCTGAAGCTTTCTTT,CAWIQQGAAEAFF
-,TRBV12-3/TRBV12-4,TRBJ2-1,TRBD1,TGTGCCAGCAGACCGGACAGGGGTAATTACAATGAGCAGTTCTTC,CASRPDRGNYNEQFF
many,TRBV6-2/TRBV6-3,TRBJ2-7,-,TGTGCCAGCAGTTACTCCCCTGGAGAGGGGGTAGAGCAGTACTTC,CASSYSPGEGVEQYF
-,TRBV6-5,TRBJ1-4,-,TGTGCCAGCAGTTACTCGGGGGGGGGTAACCTGTTTTTT,CASSYSGGGNLFF
few,TRBV20-1,TRBJ1-5,-,TGCAGTGCTACCTGGGACGTGAGTCAGCCCCAGCATTTT,CSATWDVSQPQHF
many,TRBV29-1,TRBJ2-2,-,TGCAGCGTTTCAGGCACCGGGGAGCTGTTTTTT,CSVSGTGELFF
few,TRBV6-5,TRBJ2-5,-,TGTGCCAGCAGTTACTTAGGACCCAAAGAGACCCAGTACTTC,CASSYLGPKETQYF
-,TRBV4-3,TRBJ2-1,-,TGCGCCAGCAGCCTAGAGGCCACCTACAATGAGCAGTTCTTC,CASSLEATYNEQFF
many,TRBV29-1,TRBJ1-1,TRBD1,TGCAGCGCTATACAGGGGCCATACGGAGCTTTCTTT,CSAIQGPYGAFF
few,TRBV7-2,TRBJ2-7,-,TGTGCCAGCAGCTTAGGGGGACTCCACTACGAGCAGTACTTC,CASSLGGLHYEQYF
many,TRBV20-1,TRBJ2-3,-,TGCAGTGCTAGGATGGGGCGAACAGATACGCAGTATTTT,CSARMGRTDTQYF
many,TRBV12-3/TRBV12-4,TRBJ2-5,-,TGTGCCAGCAGTTTAGTGGCAGGAGGAGAGACCCAGTACTTC,CASSLVAGGETQYF
once,TRBV6-5,TRBJ1-1,-,TGTGCCAGCAGTTACCCGGGCAGGGAAGAAGCTTTCTTT,CASSYPGREEAFF
few,TRBV20-1,TRBJ1-2,TRBD1,TGCAGTGCTAGAAGGACAGGGGCGGGCGGCTACACCTTC,CSARRTGAGGYTF
-,TRBV20-1,TRBJ2-3,TRBD2,TGCAGTGCAACTAGCGGGGGGAGCCATACGCAGTATTTT,CSATSGGSHTQYF
few,TRBV29-1,TRBJ2-5,TRBD1,TGCAGCGTTGAAGGACAGGGGGCAGGGTGGGAGACCCAGTACTTC,CSVEGQGAGWETQYF
few,TRBV27,TRBJ2-1,TRBD2,TGTGCCAGCACAAAGCGGGGGCCCTACAATGAGCAGTTCTTC,CASTKRGPYNEQFF
many,TRBV20-1,TRBJ2-2,-,TGCAGTGCTTCCATGAACACCGGGGAGCTGTTTTTT,CSASMNTGELFF
once,TRBV7-8,TRBJ2-3,-,TGTGCCAGCAGCCCCCAACCGCTAGATACGCAGTATTTT,CASSPQPLDTQYF
-,TRBV7-2,TRBJ2-1,-,TGTGCCAGCAGCTTGGAGGGACCTGGAGGTGAGCAGTTCTTC,CASSLEGPGGEQFF
few,TRBV6-1,TRBJ2-5,-,TGTGCCAGCACCTACAGGGGAGGTCAAGAGACCCAGTACTTC,CASTYRGGQETQYF
many,TRBV20-1,TRBJ1-1,-,TGCAGTGCTAGAGATTCAGGGGATCGGCACACTGAAGCTTTCTTT,CSARDSGDRHTEAFF
few,TRBV4-2,TRBJ2-1,TRBD1,TGTGCCAGCAGCCGAGCCGGGACAGGGGGCAATGAGCAGTTCTTC,CASSRAGTGGNEQFF
many,TRBV12-3/TRBV12-4,TRBJ2-1,TRBD2,TGTGCCAGCAGTTTTTGGGGGGGAATTGCGAATGAGCAGTTCTTC,CASSFWGGIANEQFF
many,TRBV10-3,TRBJ1-1,-,TGTGCCATCAGTGATCGGGGGGCGAACACTGAAGCTTTCTTT,CAISDRGANTEAFF
-,TRBV20-1,TRBJ2-2,-,TGCAGTGCTAGAGTTGGAGGGGGCGCAGCGAACACCGGGGAGCTGTTTTTT,CSARVGGGAANTGELFF
many,TRBV12-3/TRBV12-4,TRBJ2-1,-,TGTGCCAGCAGTAACACCGGGCCTGGGGGCAATGAGCAGTTCTTC,CASSNTGPGGNEQFF
-,TRBV18,TRBJ2-7,-,TGTGCCAGCTCACAGGCGGACTCCTACGAGCAGTACTTC,CASSQADSYEQYF
-,TRBV7-7,TRBJ2-1,-,TGTGCCAGCAGCTCGGGGGCAGGGGTCAATGAGCAGTTCTTC,CASSSGAGVNEQFF
many,TRBV5-1,TRBJ1-4,-,TGCGCCAGCAGCCTAGGACAGATCAATGAAAAACTGTTTTTT,CASSLGQINEKLFF
few,TRBV12-3/TRBV12-4,TRBJ2-5,TRBD2,TGTGCCAGCAGTTTAGGACTAGCCGTCCCACAAGAGACCCAGTACTTC,CASSLGLAVPQETQYF
few,TRBV27,TRBJ1-1,-,TGTGCCAGCTGTTTGGACAGACTGAACACTGAAGCTTTCTTT,CASCLDRLNTEAFF
-,TRBV6-4,TRBJ1-6,TRBD1,TGTGCCAGCCCTACAGGGGGTACCTATAATTCACCCCTCCACTTT,CASPTGGTYNSPLHF
many,TRBV27,TRBJ1-1,-,TGTGCCAGCAGTTTACGGGAATCGAGGACTGAAGCTTTCTTT,CASSLRESRTEAFF
many,TRBV14,TRBJ2-5,-,TGTGCCAGCAGCCCGACTAGTCACTTTCAAGAGACCCAGTACTTC,CASSPTSHFQETQYF
-,TRBV9,TRBJ2-3,-,TGTGCCAGCAGCGCCCTCCTCAGGGGAGATACGCAGTATTTT,CASSALLRGDTQYF
many,TRBV4-1,TRBJ2-7,-,TGCGCCAGCAGCCAAGAAACAGTCTTTTACGAGCAGTACTTC,CASSQETVFYEQYF
few,TRBV20-1,TRBJ2-1,-,TGCAGTGCTAGCAGGTTGGATGAGCAGTTCTTC,CSASRLDEQFF
many,TRBV29-1,TRBJ1-2,-,TGCAGCTGTCTTGCCAGGAGAGGAGCTAACTATGGCTACACCTTC,CSCLARRGANYGYTF
few,TRBV12-3/TRBV12-4,TRBJ2-7,TRBD1,TGTGCCAGCAGTTTGACAGGGTCCCGCGGAGAGCAGTACTTC,CASSLTGSRGEQYF
few,TRBV4-3,TRBJ2-7,-,TGCGCCAGCAGCCAAGAACCGTCTCCTGTAGGGGGATACGAGCAGTACTTC,CASSQEPSPVGGYEQYF
few,TRBV20-1,TRBJ1-1,-,TGCAGTGCCGAGAGGGCATCCACTGAAGCTTTCTTT,CSAERASTEAFF
-,TRBV20-1,TRBJ1-5,-,TGCAGTGCCGAAATCAGGGCCCACTACGATCAGCCCCAGCATTTT,CSAEIRAHYDQPQHF
many,TRBV6-6,TRBJ2-2,-,TGTGCCAGCAGTTACGTCGGGGGGGAGCTGTTTTTT,CASSYVGGELFF